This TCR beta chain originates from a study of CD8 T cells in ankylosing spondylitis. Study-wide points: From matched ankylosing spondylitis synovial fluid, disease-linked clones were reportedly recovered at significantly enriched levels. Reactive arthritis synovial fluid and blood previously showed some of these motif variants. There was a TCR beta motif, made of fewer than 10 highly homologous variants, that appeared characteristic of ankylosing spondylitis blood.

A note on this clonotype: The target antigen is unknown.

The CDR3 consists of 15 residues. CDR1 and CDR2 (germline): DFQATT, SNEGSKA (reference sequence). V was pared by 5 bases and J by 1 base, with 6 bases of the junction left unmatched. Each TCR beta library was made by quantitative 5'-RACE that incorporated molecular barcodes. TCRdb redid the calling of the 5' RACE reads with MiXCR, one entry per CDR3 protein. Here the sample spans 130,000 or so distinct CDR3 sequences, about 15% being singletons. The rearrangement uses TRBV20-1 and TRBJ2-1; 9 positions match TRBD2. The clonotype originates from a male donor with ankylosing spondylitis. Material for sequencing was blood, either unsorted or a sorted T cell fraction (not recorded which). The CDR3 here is CSAPASGASYNEQFF. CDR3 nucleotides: TGCAGTGCTCCAGCTAGCGGGGCATCCTACAATGAGCAGTTCTTC.